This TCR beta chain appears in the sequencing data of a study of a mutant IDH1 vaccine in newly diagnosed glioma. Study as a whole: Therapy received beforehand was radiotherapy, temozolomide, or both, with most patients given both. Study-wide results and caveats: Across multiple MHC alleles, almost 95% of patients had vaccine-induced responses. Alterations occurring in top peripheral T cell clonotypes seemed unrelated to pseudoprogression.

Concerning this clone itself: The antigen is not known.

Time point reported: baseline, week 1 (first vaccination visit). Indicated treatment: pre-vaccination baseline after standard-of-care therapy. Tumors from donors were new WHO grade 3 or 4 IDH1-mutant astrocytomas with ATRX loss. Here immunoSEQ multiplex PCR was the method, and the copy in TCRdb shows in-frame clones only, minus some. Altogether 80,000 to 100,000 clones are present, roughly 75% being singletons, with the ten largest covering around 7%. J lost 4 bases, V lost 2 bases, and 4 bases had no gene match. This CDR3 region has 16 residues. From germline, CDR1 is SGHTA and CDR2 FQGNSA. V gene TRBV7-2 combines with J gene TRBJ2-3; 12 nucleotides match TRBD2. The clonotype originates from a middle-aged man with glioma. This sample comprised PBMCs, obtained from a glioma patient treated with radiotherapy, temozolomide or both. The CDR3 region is CASSLYGLAGPDTQYF. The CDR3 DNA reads TGTGCCAGCAGCTTATATGGACTAGCGGGACCAGATACGCAGTATTTT.